This TCR beta chain appears in the sequencing data of a study of T cells in Graves' hyperthyroidism and ophthalmopathy (dated by TCRdb to the late 2010s). For context, the study as a whole: Peripheral blood samples were taken at the time of initial diagnosis, prior to any treatment. The approximately 98 discovery patients were randomly divided into training and test sets at a 7:3 ratio. Whether ophthalmopathy could be predicted prospectively was tested in an independent validation cohort made up of under 20 hyperthyroidism patients plus 17 patients who later progressed to ophthalmopathy. After blood sampling, hyperthyroidism patients were treated with methimazole at a starting dose of 30 mg daily, and ophthalmopathy patients were treated with high-dose intravenous methylprednisolone. In addition, the study compared T-cell repertoires in thyroid tissue and in blood from about six Graves' hyperthyroidism patients. The paper reports TCR Vbeta CDR3 sequencing of approximately 130 peripheral blood samples: 43 ophthalmopathy, under 80 hyperthyroidism and around 17 progressor patients. TCR V-J signatures able to tell the groups apart were searched for in a discovery cohort of about a hundred patients, of whom more than 40 had Graves' ophthalmopathy and around 56 had stable Graves' hyperthyroidism. The investigation overall reported the following: In validation, the model predicted progression to ophthalmopathy a median of around 6.5 months before onset, with over 60% sensitivity and roughly 79% specificity. No statistical method was used to set the sample size in advance, and investigators knew the group allocation. Most expanded thyroid clonotypes (frequency above 0.001) were also detected in blood, a finding suggesting that blood repertoires may reflect thyroid immune responses. In cross-validation, a model built on a 13 V-J signature told ophthalmopathy apart from stable hyperthyroidism with approximately 90% sensitivity and about 81% specificity, and in testing the same model reached 80%/75%.

Ophthalmopathy patients had moderately to severely active disease, Clinical Activity Score of at least 3, NOSPECS grade of at least 4, and duration under 3 months. Patients with uncontrolled infections, other autoimmune diseases, pregnancy or lactation were excluded. Clinical symptoms, serum thyroxine and TRAb, thyroid ultrasound, and orbital computed tomography formed the basis for the diagnoses. Ficoll-Paque density gradient centrifugation was used to isolate PBMCs from around 9.1 ml of fresh peripheral blood. Trizol reagent was used to extract total RNA, and RNA quality was then checked on an Agilent 2100 Bioanalyzer. Amplification of TCR beta CDR3 regions was carried out from RNA transcripts. For the first round of RT-PCR on the TCR CDR3, the HTBI primer set was used together with the Qiagen OneStep RT-PCR kit. Libraries were constructed in a second round of multiplex PCR, after which size selection and purification were performed. Paired-end sequencing of the libraries was performed with 100 bp reads on an Illumina HiSeq2000. The paper's data handling went like this. SOAPnuke was used to process the raw data, throwing out any read that contained adapters or uncalled bases, had a mean Phred below 15, or lacked an exact constant-primer or identifier match. High-quality paired reads were merged with COPE v1.2.5, and unique nucleotide sequences were defined as clonotypes. Clonotypes were aligned to IMGT TRBV, TRBD and TRBJ reference segments using MiTCR v1.1. Analysis was restricted to V-J combinations with a frequency above 0.0001, which covered roughly 99% of repertoires. A TCS score was defined as the ratio between F50 (clonal expansion) and ExV (chaos), using BLOSUM62-based TCRdist between CDR3 peptides within each V-J. Welch's t-statistics and random forest reduced roughly 540 V-J features to 10 to 15, which were used in a naive Bayes classifier (R e1071). Thyroid-blood repertoire similarity was quantified with the Morisita-Horn index. TCRdb trimmed the raw reads at Q25, called clones with MiXCR and kept productive beta chains. Duplicate CDR3 protein sequences are folded into a single record with the most common DNA and genes. What appears here as the V and J calls and clone size reflects TCRdb's work, not the paper's. The sample table shows hundreds of thousands of distinct CDR3 sequences, and approximately 15% are seen once. 4% to 5.5% of the sample is held by the ten biggest clonotypes.

This clonotype was seen repeatedly, ten times or more. Its binding antigen is unknown. Base qualities are missing; no much larger clone stands one base away. The clonotype originates from a woman aged 40 to 49 with Graves' ophthalmopathy. Sequenced material: blood.

This receptor carries the CDR3 CASSVGLAGFGEQYF. In nucleotides, the sequence is TGTGCCAGCAGCGTAGGCCTAGCGGGATTTGGCGAGCAGTACTTC. Rearrangement joined TRBV9 to TRBJ2-7, with 9 junctional bases fitting TRBD2. V loses 0 bases at its end and J loses 6 bases; junction bases beyond the gene matches: 7. The germline V gene sets CDR1 to SGDLS and CDR2 to YYNGEE. The CDR3 starts with the cysteine, ends with the phenylalanine, and has 15 residues. Left in the record is the CDR3 DNA by itself, 45 bases read in frame from the first base.